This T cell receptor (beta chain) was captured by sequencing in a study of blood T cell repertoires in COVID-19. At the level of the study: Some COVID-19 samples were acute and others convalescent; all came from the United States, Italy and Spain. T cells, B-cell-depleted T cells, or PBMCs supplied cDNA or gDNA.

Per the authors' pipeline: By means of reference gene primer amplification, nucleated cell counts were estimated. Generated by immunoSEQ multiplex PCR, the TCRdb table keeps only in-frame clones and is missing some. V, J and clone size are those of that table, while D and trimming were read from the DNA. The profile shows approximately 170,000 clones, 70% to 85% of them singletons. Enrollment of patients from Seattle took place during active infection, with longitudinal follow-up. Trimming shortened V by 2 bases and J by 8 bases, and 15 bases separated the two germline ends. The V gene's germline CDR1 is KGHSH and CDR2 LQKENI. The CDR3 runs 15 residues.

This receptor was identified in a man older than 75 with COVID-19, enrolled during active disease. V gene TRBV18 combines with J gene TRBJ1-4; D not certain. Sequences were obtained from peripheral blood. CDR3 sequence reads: CASSPSPGRGEKLFF. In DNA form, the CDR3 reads TGTGCCAGCTCACCATCCCCGGGGAGAGGGGAAAAACTGTTTTTT.